A selection of T cell receptor beta chains follows, all from one sample in a study of molecular identifiers for immune sequencing clone quantification. TCRdb ran MiXCR on the PCR reads and lists one entry per CDR3 protein. This table has approximately 630,000 distinct CDR3 sequences, over 25% appearing once. Sequencing was done on a sample of naive CD8+ T cells from blood, with Jurkat cell RNA spiked in. Source of these receptors: a human donor in good health. Some libraries in this study had Jurkat cell RNA spiked in. Each CDR3 is given with its conserved first and last residue. The D gene is left open where the match is weak. Expanded clones get a size class; other rows say once, few or many, or leave the size out.

-	15	TRBJ1-1	-	TRBV10-3	CAISESGVGATEAFF	TGTGCCATCAGTGAGTCCGGGGTAGGGGCCACTGAAGCTTTCTTT
-	12	TRBJ1-1	many	TRBV29-1	CSVVGGNTEAFF	TGCAGCGTTGTAGGGGGAAACACTGAAGCTTTCTTT
-	13	TRBJ1-5	few	TRBV24-1	CATGGGPNQPQHF	TGTGCCACCGGCGGGGGCCCCAATCAGCCCCAGCATTTT
-	15	TRBJ2-7	-	TRBV19	CASSIGTGRSYEQNF	TGTGCCAGTAGTATAGGAACAGGCCGTTCCTACGAGCAGAACTTC
-	14	TRBJ2-2	many	TRBV3-1	CASSREEMPGELFF	TGTGCCAGCAGCCGAGAAGAGATGCCCGGGGAGCTGTTTTTT
-	13	TRBJ1-1	many	TRBV30	CAWSVEGNTEAFF	TGTGCCTGGAGTGTAGAGGGGAACACTGAAGCTTTCTTT
TRBD2	13	TRBJ2-7	-	TRBV19	CASNSGSEYEQHF	TGTGCCAGTAATAGCGGGAGTGAATACGAGCAGCACTTC
TRBD1	16	TRBJ2-1	-	TRBV19	CASSIGAGGYYNEQFF	TGTGCCAGTAGTATTGGTGCAGGGGGCTACTACAATGAGCAGTTCTTC
TRBD2	16	TRBJ2-1	-	TRBV4-3	CASSQDASSGYNEQFF	TGCGCCAGCAGCCAAGATGCGTCTAGCGGGTACAATGAGCAGTTCTTC
-	16	TRBJ2-7	-	TRBV19	CASSMGRAGPTYEQYF	TGTGCCAGTAGTATGGGAAGGGCGGGACCAACCTACGAGCAGTACTTC
TRBD2	14	TRBJ2-2	few	TRBV5-4	CASSSGLAGGGEFF	TGTGCCAGCAGCTCGGGACTAGCGGGAGGAGGAGAGTTTTTT
-	16	TRBJ1-1	-	TRBV4-1	CASRQEAGLLNTEAFF	TGCGCCAGCAGACAAGAAGCGGGACTATTGAACACTGAAGCTTTCTTT
-	15	TRBJ2-3	-	TRBV7-9	CASSPANPSTDTQYF	TGTGCCAGCAGCCCAGCCAATCCTAGCACAGATACGCAGTATTTT
TRBD1	18	TRBJ2-4	many	TRBV7-9	CASSFLTSGTGGWNIQYF	TGTGCCAGCAGCTTTCTCACTTCCGGGACAGGGGGCTGGAACATTCAGTACTTC
-	16	TRBJ2-2	few	TRBV28	CASSPLSREDTGELFF	TGTGCCAGCAGTCCCCTGAGCAGGGAGGACACCGGGGAGCTGTTTTTT
-	15	TRBJ1-5	many	TRBV28	CASSLTGDSNQPQHF	TGTGCCAGCAGCTTGACAGGCGATAGCAATCAGCCCCAGCATTTT
-	13	TRBJ1-5	-	TRBV19	CASIEGARQPQHF	TGTGCCAGTATTGAAGGGGCTCGACAGCCCCAGCATTTT
-	14	TRBJ2-7	-	TRBV10-1	CASSEVLTPYEQYF	TGCGCCAGCAGTGAGGTTCTCACCCCCTACGAGCAGTACTTC
TRBD2	17	TRBJ2-1	few	TRBV6-6	CASSYVPAASGRALRFF	TGTGCCAGCAGTTACGTGCCTGCAGCTAGCGGGAGGGCCTTGCGGTTCTTC
-	14	TRBJ2-1	many	TRBV11-2	CASSSPGDWDEQFF	TGTGCCAGCAGCTCTCCCGGGGATTGGGATGAGCAGTTCTTC